This T cell receptor beta chain is from a study of blood T cell repertoires in COVID-19 (dated by TCRdb to 2019 to 2021). Regarding the research as a whole: Samples covering the acute and convalescent phases of COVID-19 were provided by collaborators in the United States, Italy and Spain. The prospective study material was composed of cDNA or gDNA derived from T cells, B-cell-depleted T cells, or PBMCs. The dataset comprised deeply sampled blood TCRbeta repertoires from subjects exposed to, actively infected with, or recovered from COVID-19. The repertoires were released in a freely available public database intended as a resource for research on the immune response to SARS-CoV-2. The samples were drawn from the first 160 participants of the ongoing ImmuneRACE study and from some 1,300 subjects provided by 6 global collaborators. The sample metadata nearly always contained a de-identified subject ID, COVID-19 status, age in years and sex. Where HLA class I and class II types were available, the types were taken from metadata supplied by the sample provider, not from assay-based typing.

At one collaborating source in Seattle, patients were enrolled during active infection and were followed longitudinally through the course of disease. The collaborating institutions used their own protocols to collect whole blood in K2EDTA tubes. For TCRbeta analysis, collaborator samples were shipped as frozen whole blood, as isolated PBMCs, or as DNA extracted from either sample type. Broad study findings and their caveats: The amount of clinical and demographic metadata varied by source and participant and was provided uncurated.

A word on this clone: The specificity of this receptor is unknown. No per-base quality is available; no much larger clone lies one base away.

Reading from cysteine to phenylalanine, the CDR3 counts 15 amino acids. Only the CDR3 part of the read is kept: 45 bases, read in frame from the first base. Reading the germline V gene gives CDR1 SNHLY and CDR2 FYNNEI. At the junction V is shortened by 7 bases and J by 2 bases, with 15 bases in between. TCRbeta CDR3 regions were amplified from genomic DNA by means of the immunoSEQ Assay, a bias-controlled multiplex PCR. Per the original workflow: The number of nucleated cells in each sample was estimated by amplification of reference gene primers within the assay. Sequence reads were collapsed and filtered to measure the absolute abundance of every unique TCRbeta CDR3 rearrangement. Productive Simpson clonality was computed per sample as the square root of Simpson's diversity index over productive rearrangements. The immuneACCESS repertoire file appears here via TCRdb, limited to in-frame rearrangements. These files lack a portion of the clones; in checked studies, under half of the deficit traces to unresolved V genes, and the cause of the others is not known. V, J and clone size are taken as reported in that table, and D and trimming were inferred from the DNA itself. Within this sample are about half a million clones, with approximately 92% of them counted one time only. 0.7% to 1% of the sample is in the top ten clones.

The receptor was derived from a man in his late teens or twenties with COVID-19, enrolled during active disease. The rearrangement combines TRBV2 with TRBJ1-5, and the D gene may be TRBD1, 5 bases matching. Source material: peripheral blood. CDR3 sequence: CASTRDRDGNQPQHF. The nucleotides are TGTGCCAGCACCAGAGACAGAGACGGCAATCAGCCCCAGCATTTT.